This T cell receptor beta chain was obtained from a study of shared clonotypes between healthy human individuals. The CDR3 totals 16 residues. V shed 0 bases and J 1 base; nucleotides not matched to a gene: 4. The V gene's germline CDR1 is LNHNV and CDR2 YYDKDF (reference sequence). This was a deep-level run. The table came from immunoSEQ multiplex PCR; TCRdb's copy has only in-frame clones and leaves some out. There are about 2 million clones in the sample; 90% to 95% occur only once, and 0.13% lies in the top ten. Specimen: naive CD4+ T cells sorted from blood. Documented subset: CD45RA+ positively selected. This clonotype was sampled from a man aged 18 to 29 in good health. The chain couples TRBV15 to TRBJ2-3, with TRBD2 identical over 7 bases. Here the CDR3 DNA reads TGTGCCACCAGCAGAGATCGGGCGGGAGGCACAGATACGCAGTATTTT. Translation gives CATSRDRAGGTDTQYF.